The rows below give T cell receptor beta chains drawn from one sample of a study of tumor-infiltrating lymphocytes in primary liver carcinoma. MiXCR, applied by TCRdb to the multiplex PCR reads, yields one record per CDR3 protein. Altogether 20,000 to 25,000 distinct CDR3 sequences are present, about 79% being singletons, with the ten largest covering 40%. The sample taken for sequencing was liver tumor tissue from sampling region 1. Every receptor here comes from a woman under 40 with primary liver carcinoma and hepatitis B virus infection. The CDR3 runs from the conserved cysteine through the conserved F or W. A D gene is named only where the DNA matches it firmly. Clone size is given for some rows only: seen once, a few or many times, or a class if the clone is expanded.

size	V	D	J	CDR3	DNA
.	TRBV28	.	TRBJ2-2	CTSSRPTRYTGELFF	TGTACCAGCAGTAGACCTACAAGGTACACCGGGGAGCTGTTTTTT
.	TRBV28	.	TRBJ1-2	CASSLGAVTKGYTF	TGTGCTAGCAGTTTAGGGGCCGTGACAAAAGGCTACACCTTC
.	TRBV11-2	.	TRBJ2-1	CASSFGRRRVSNEQFF	TGTGCCAGCTCATTTGGAAGAAGGAGAGTGAGCAATGAGCAGTTCTTC
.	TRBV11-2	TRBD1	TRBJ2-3	CASSRTRQGRVDTQYF	TGTGCCAGCAGCCGAACGCGACAGGGAAGGGTAGATACGCAATATTTT
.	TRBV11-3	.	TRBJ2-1	CASSRLVGGAYEQFF	TGTGCCAGCAGCCGACTAGTAGGGGGAGCGTATGAGCAGTTCTTC
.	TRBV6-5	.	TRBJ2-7	CASSYKYSNSYEQYF	TGTGCCAGCAGTTACAAGTACAGCAACTCCTACGAGCAGTATTTC
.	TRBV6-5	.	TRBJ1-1	CASVIRWNTEVFF	TGTGCCAGCGTAATAAGATGGAACACTGAAGTTTTCTTT
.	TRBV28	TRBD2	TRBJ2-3	CASSQTSGPTDMQYF	TGTGCCAGCAGCCAGACTAGCGGGCCCACAGATATGCAGTATTTT
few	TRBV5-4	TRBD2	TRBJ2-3	CASSNPVASGSRTDTQYF	TGTGCCAGCAGTAACCCTGTGGCTAGCGGGAGTCGGACAGACACGCAGTATTTT
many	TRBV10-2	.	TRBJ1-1	CASSESKAGTEAFF	TGCGCCAGCAGTGAGTCGAAGGCGGGCACTGAAGCTTTCTTT
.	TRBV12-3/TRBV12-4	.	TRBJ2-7	CASSLQRGSGEQYF	TGTGCCAGCAGTTTACAGCGCGGCAGCGGGGAGCAGTACTTC
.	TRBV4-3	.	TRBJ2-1	CARSQGAGSSYNEQIF	TGCGCCAGAAGCCAAGGTGCGGGAAGCTCCTACAATGAGCAGATCTTC
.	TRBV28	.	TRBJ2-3	CASSHPSGRLDTQYF	TGTGCCAGCAGTCACCCCTCGGGACGGCTAGATACACAGTATTTT
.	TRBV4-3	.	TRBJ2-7	CTGSHTALSNEQYF	TGCACCGGCAGCCACACTGCCCTTTCCAACGAGCAGTATTTC
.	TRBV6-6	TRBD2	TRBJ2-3	CASGSDLDPGGQIGQYF	TGTGCCAGCGGTTCCGACTTAGACCCGGGAGGCCAGATAGGGCAGTATTTT
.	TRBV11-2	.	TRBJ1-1	CAISVRDLGRKRWSNTEAFF	TGTGCCATCAGCGTTCGGGACCTGGGGCGCAAGAGGTGGAGTAACACTGAAGCTTTCTTT
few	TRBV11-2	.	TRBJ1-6	CASGKGTMDSPLHF	TGTGCCAGCGGGAAAGGTACAATGGATTCACCCCTCCACTTT